Following are 25 T cell receptor beta chains from one sample sequenced in a study of T cells after yellow fever vaccination. Using its own MiXCR run on the 5' RACE reads, TCRdb lists one record per CDR3 protein. The repertoire holds hundreds of thousands of distinct CDR3 sequences, with roughly 8.7% as singletons. The material sequenced was PBMCs, taken on the day of the first yellow fever vaccination. The receptors come from a man between 18 and 35 years old who received the YFV17D yellow fever vaccine.

The chain carries TRBV5-1 and TRBJ2-5, with D unclear. The germline V gene encodes CDR1 SGHRS and CDR2 YFSETQ. This CDR3 has 13 amino acids. Trimming cost V 5 bases and J 5 bases, with 13 bases left between them. The CDR3 reads CASRPEAWETQYF. CDR3 nucleotide sequence: TGCGCCAGCAGGCCAGAAGCTTGGGAGACCCAGTACTTC.

This clonotype came up a few times. This sequence joins TRBV27 and TRBJ2-1; D is perhaps TRBD1 (5 bases). Germline V lookup: CDR1 MNHEY, CDR2 SMNVEV (reference sequence). The CDR3 spans 15 residues. Trimming removed 2 bases at V and 4 bases at J, with 12 bases between. The CDR3 region has the DNA TGTGCCAGCAGTTTAGGGGCTCTAACGTACAATGAGCAGTTCTTC. Translated: CASSLGALTYNEQFF.

This clonotype has ten or more counts. This chain joins TRBV7-9 and TRBJ2-7; 8 bases fit TRBD1. This CDR3 comprises 14 residues. Germline CDR1 SEHNR, CDR2 FQNEAQ (reference sequence). V shed 6 bases and J 2 bases; nucleotides not matched to a gene: 6. The CDR3 DNA is TGTGCCAGCAGACCGACAGGGGCGGCCTACGAGCAGTACGTC. Protein: CASRPTGAAYEQYV.

About this clonotype: A read error may explain this, as a much larger clone is one base away. This rearrangement joins TRBV4-3 to TRBJ2-1; TRBD2 aligns across 16 bases. The CDR3 consists of 19 residues. Germline values: CDR1 LGHNA, CDR2 YSLEER. The DNA for the CDR3 is TGCGCCAGCAGCCAAGCCTCCCCGGGACTAGCGGGGGGGCAGGATGAGAAGTTCTTC. This codes for CASSQASPGLAGGQDEKFF.

This clonotype was seen a handful of times. The chain links TRBV6-5 to TRBJ1-2; D perhaps matches TRBD1 (5 bases). V was cut by 4 bases and J by 0 bases, with 15 bases left in between. Germline values: CDR1 MNHEY, CDR2 SVGAGI. The CDR3 has 16 residues. CDR3: CASSSPPLGANYGYTF. The CDR3 DNA follows: TGTGCCAGCAGTTCCCCCCCCTTGGGGGCTAACTATGGCTACACCTTC.

The chain carries TRBV4-1 and TRBJ1-4; maybe TRBD1 (6 bases). The CDR3 totals 16 residues. Trimming removed 4 bases at V and 0 bases at J, with 12 bases between. Germline CDR1 reads MGHRA; CDR2 reads YSYEKL. The CDR3 DNA is TGCGCCAGCAGCCGAACGGGGGCCGCAACTAATGAAAAACTGTTTTTT. Translation: CASSRTGAATNEKLFF.

This clonotype has a count of ten or more. The J gene is TRBJ2-3, the V gene TRBV5-4; D remains unclear. CDR1 is SGHNT, CDR2 YYREEE, per germline (reference sequence). Trimming left V 2 bases short and J 6 bases short, with 10 bases between. The CDR3 extends over 13 amino acids. CDR3 coding DNA: TGTGCCAGCAGCTTACCTCATGAGGATACGCAGTATTTT. Residues: CASSLPHEDTQYF.

The rearrangement joins TRBV27 to TRBJ2-5; D uncertain. This CDR3 spans 12 amino acids. V was trimmed by 4 bases and J by 7 bases, leaving 10 bases between them. The germline V gene encodes CDR1 MNHEY and CDR2 SMNVEV (reference sequence). The CDR3 DNA follows: TGTGCCAGCAGTTCCCCCCTGGGGACCCAGTACTTC. As protein: CASSSPLGTQYF.

There are many counts of this clonotype. The chain employs TRBV5-1 and TRBJ2-3; the D gene is possibly TRBD1 (5 bases). Trimming took off 1 base at V and 4 bases at J, with 10 bases between the two ends. This CDR3 region has 14 residues. Germline V gene data show CDR1 as SGHRS and CDR2 as YFSETQ. CDR3 residues: CASSLSQGSDTQYF. DNA for the CDR3: TGCGCCAGCAGCTTGAGCCAGGGATCAGATACGCAGTATTTT.

The rearrangement uses TRBV20-1 and TRBJ2-3; 12 nucleotides agree with TRBD2. The length of the CDR3 is 13 residues. Germline CDR1 and CDR2: DFQATT and SNEGSKA (reference sequence). The CDR3 coding sequence is TGCAGCGGGACTAGCGGGAGCACAGATACGCAGTATTTT. This codes for CSGTSGSTDTQYF.

V is TRBV4-1 and J is TRBJ1-2; D unclear. The CDR3 loop spans 12 amino acids. V lost 1 base and J lost 8, with 8 bases in between. Germline V CDR1 and CDR2: MGHRA, YSYEKL. The CDR3 protein is CASSQGNRGYTF. CDR3 nucleotides: TGCGCCAGCAGCCAAGGGAATCGAGGCTACACCTTC.

The V and J genes are TRBV25-1 and TRBJ1-2; TRBD1 is a possible D gene (6 bases). Germline V lookup: CDR1 MGHDK, CDR2 SYGVNS. The CDR3 runs 13 residues. The V end lost 8 bases, the J end lost 6 bases, and 16 bases lay between the germline ends. The chain's CDR3 is CASEGGTGNGYTF. CDR3 sequence (DNA): TGTGCCAGCGAGGGGGGGACGGGGAATGGCTACACCTTC.

This chain joins TRBV3-1 and TRBJ2-2; D is possibly TRBD1 or TRBD2 (5 bases each). Germline lookup yields CDR1 LGHDT and CDR2 YNNKEL (reference sequence). Trimming removed 6 bases from V and 6 bases from J, with 11 bases in between. CDR3 size: 13 residues. The CDR3 protein is CASRPGRAGELFF. DNA for the CDR3: TGTGCCAGCAGGCCAGGGCGGGCCGGGGAGCTGTTTTTT.

The V and J genes are TRBV6-1 and TRBJ1-1, with D perhaps TRBD1 (6 bases). The CDR3 sequence is 14 residues long. V lost 3 bases and J 4 bases, leaving 12 bases between the germline ends. The germline V gene has CDR1 MNHNS and CDR2 SASEGT. The CDR3 spells CASSDTGSLTEAFF. The CDR3 nucleotides read TGTGCCAGCAGTGATACAGGGTCTCTCACTGAAGCTTTCTTT.

The chain is built from TRBV7-9 and TRBJ2-1, with no clear D. Germline CDR1 is SEHNR and CDR2 is FQNEAQ (reference sequence). This CDR3 spans 12 amino acids. Trimming removed 2 bases at V and 7 bases at J, with 6 bases between. As DNA, the CDR3 is TGTGCCAGCAGCTTATCAGATAATGAGCAGTTCTTC. This translates into CASSLSDNEQFF.

In DNA form, the CDR3 reads TGTGCCAGCAGCCCAACATTAGCCAAAAACATTCAGTACTTC. Amino acid sequence: CASSPTLAKNIQYF. The chain couples TRBV7-2 to TRBJ2-4; D is uncertain. V lost 5 bases, J lost 0 bases, and 8 bases lay in between. The CDR3 totals 14 residues. Germline loops: CDR1 SGHTA, CDR2 FQGNSA.

The CDR3 spells CSGAGPQETQYF. The DNA of the CDR3 is TGCAGTGGGGCAGGCCCCCAAGAGACCCAGTACTTC. The chain recombines TRBV20-1 with TRBJ2-5; no clear D gene. V was cut by 7 bases and J by 1 base, with 10 bases left in between. This CDR3 comprises 12 residues. Germline values: CDR1 DFQATT, CDR2 SNEGSKA (reference sequence).

This clonotype has a handful of counts. An end of the junction does not agree with germline; a read error may underlie this. The genes are TRBV7-7 and TRBJ2-3; TRBD2 agrees at 15 bases. Germline CDR1 reads SSHAT; CDR2 reads FNYEAQ (reference sequence). The CDR3 spans 15 residues. CDR3 sequence: CASSRGLAGGDTQYF. CDR3 coding DNA: TGTGCTAGCAGCAGGGGACTAGCGGGGGGAGATACGCAGTATTTT. The full variable domain, with the rest looked up from reference TRBV7-7 and TRBJ2-3, is GAGVSQSPRYKVTKRGQDVTLRCDPISSHATLYWYQQALGQGPEFLTYFNYEAQPDKSGLPSDRFSAERPEGSISTLTIQRTEQRDSAMYRCASSRGLAGGDTQYFGPGTRLTVL.

This clonotype has just a few counts. The chain recombines TRBV19 with TRBJ2-2, with D perhaps TRBD2 (5 bases). The CDR3 spans 15 residues. Trimming pared 8 bases from V and 6 bases from J, leaving 19 bases between. Germline CDR1 and CDR2: LNHDA and SQIVND (reference sequence). CDR3 DNA: TGTGCCAGTTCACACCCAACGGGATTTCCCGGGGAGCTGTTTTTT. Translation gives CASSHPTGFPGELFF.

The gene calls are TRBV20-1 and TRBJ2-3; 10 bases align to TRBD2. CDR3 length: 13 residues. J was trimmed by 3 bases and V by 6 bases; bases with no gene match: 3. Per germline, CDR1 DFQATT and CDR2 SNEGSKA (reference sequence). The CDR3 nucleotides read TGCAGTGCGGGGGGACTAGCGACAGATACGCAGTATTTT. It is translated as CSAGGLATDTQYF.

This clonotype was recorded a few times. The chain uses TRBV7-9 and TRBJ2-1; the match to TRBD1 covers 8 bases. V shed 2 bases, J shed 6 bases, and the junction held 3 bases outside the gene matches. The CDR3 is made up of 14 amino acids. The germline CDR1 and CDR2 sequences are SEHNR and FQNEAQ (reference sequence). The CDR3 DNA is TGTGCCAGCAGCTTAAATACAGGGGGCAATGAGCAGTTCTTC. Amino acids: CASSLNTGGNEQFF.

The chain recombines TRBV20-1 with TRBJ2-7; D ambiguous. This CDR3 spans 11 amino acids. Per germline, CDR1 DFQATT and CDR2 SNEGSKA (reference sequence). CDR3 bases: TGCAGTGCTACCAGATTTGACGATCAGTACGTC. It is translated as CSATRFDDQYV.

This clonotype appeared once. The V call is TRBV3-1, the J call TRBJ2-7; D ambiguous. The germline CDR1 and CDR2 sequences are LGHDT and YNNKEL (reference sequence). The CDR3 spans 13 residues. The V end lost 0 bases, the J end lost 4 bases, and 7 bases lay between the germline ends. The CDR3 loop reads CASSQDLFYEQYV. The CDR3 DNA follows: TGTGCCAGCAGCCAAGATCTTTTTTACGAGCAGTACGTC.

This clonotype was counted ten times or more. The J gene is TRBJ2-3, the V gene TRBV7-9; 12 bases fit TRBD2. CDR3 length: 16 amino acids. Germline V lookup: CDR1 SEHNR, CDR2 FQNEAQ (reference sequence). V shed 5 bases and J 2 bases; nucleotides not matched to a gene: 5. The CDR3 spells CASSRGLAGFTDTQYF. Here the CDR3 DNA reads TGTGCCAGCAGCCGCGGACTAGCGGGGTTCACAGATACGCAGTATTTT.

This chain connects TRBV6-2 or TRBV6-3 to TRBJ1-5, with D possibly being TRBD1 (5 bases). With 5 bases removed from V and 5 bases from J, the gap between germline ends came to 13 bases. The CDR3 contains 14 residues. Germline CDR1 reads MNHEY; CDR2 reads SVGEGT. The CDR3 sequence is CASSTQGTDQPQHF. The DNA of the CDR3 is TGTGCCAGCAGTACCCAAGGGACCGATCAGCCCCAGCATTTT.